This paragraph reports one T cell receptor beta chain. Its target is unknown. Unique molecular identifiers were built into the TCR beta cDNA libraries. MiXCR, run by TCRdb on the PCR reads, gives a single entry per CDR3 protein. The top ten clones hold about 11% of a sample with approximately 660,000 distinct CDR3 sequences, approximately 60% of them seen once. Trimming stripped 6 bases from V and 5 bases from J, with 16 bases between. The CDR3 has 14 amino acids. This sample is drawn from a study of post-analysis software for immune sequencing data. Overall study results and limits: Controls showed significantly higher normalized Chao1 diversity than did multiple sclerosis patients. TRBV5-6, TRBV5-1 and TRBV20-1 belonged to a set of roughly 5 TRBV segments that were more frequent in patients than controls.

Sequences were obtained from blood. The receptor was isolated from a girl aged 2 to 9 with multiple sclerosis. The V and J genes are TRBV12-3 or TRBV12-4 and TRBJ1-2; D perhaps matches TRBD1 (5 bases). In nucleotides, the CDR3 is TGTGCCAGCAGCTCCGGGGGGGTGGGTTATGGCTACACCTTC. This translates into CASSSGGVGYGYTF.